The present T cell receptor beta chain was sequenced within a study of T cell changes during pregnancy in multiple sclerosis. Repertoires were generated with immunoSEQ multiplex PCR, while TCRdb's copy carries only in-frame clones and drops some. This table has approximately 82,000 clones, approximately 90% appearing once. V shed 5 bases and J shed 2 bases, with 13 bases lying between them. Germline CDR1 and CDR2: SGHNT and YYREEE (reference sequence). This CDR3 is built from 14 residues. The chain carries TRBV5-4 and TRBJ1-1; D uncertain. The receptor was derived from a female donor with multiple sclerosis, enrolled in a pregnancy study. Material: CD4+ T cells from peripheral blood mononuclear cells, obtained in the second trimester of pregnancy. The CDR3 spells CASSTGKTNTEAFF. As DNA, the CDR3 is TGTGCCAGCAGTACCGGGAAGACCAACACTGAAGCTTTCTTT. Filled out from reference TRBV5-4 and TRBJ1-1, the complete variable domain reads ETGVTQSPTHLIKTRGQQVTLRCSSQSGHNTVSWYQQALGQGPQFIFQYYREEENGRGNFPPRFSGLQFPNYSSELNVNALELDDSALYLCASSTGKTNTEAFFGQGTRLTVV.